The 3 T cell receptor beta chains below were found in one sample sequenced in a study of neurological immune-mediated disorders. The time point denotes: longitudinal time-point 3. TCRdb fed the 5' RACE reads into MiXCR, producing one record per CDR3 protein. The sample yields more than 95,000 distinct CDR3 sequences, 11% seen once. The sequenced material came from PBMCs. Receptors originate from a female donor with HTLV-1-associated myelopathy (HAM/TSP).

This clonotype was seen many times. The genes are TRBV5-1 and TRBJ1-6; a possible D gene is TRBD1 (6 bases). The CDR3 has 13 amino acids. The germline V gene has CDR1 SGHRS and CDR2 YFSETQ. V gave up 4 bases and J gave up 10 bases, with 12 bases separating them. The CDR3 is CASSLAGESPLHF. CDR3 in DNA: TGCGCCAGCAGCCTCGCAGGGGAATCACCCCTCCACTTT.

This clonotype was found many times. The chain joins TRBV5-1 to TRBJ2-7; D remains ambiguous. Germline V gene lookup returns CDR1 SGHRS and CDR2 YFSETQ. The V end was cut by 0 bases, the J end by 5 bases, with 12 bases between. The CDR3 loop spans 14 amino acids. This chain's CDR3 is CASSLGGRRNEQYF. As DNA, the CDR3 is TGCGCCAGCAGCTTGGGAGGACGTCGGAACGAGCAGTACTTC.

This clonotype showed up many times. This chain connects TRBV5-1 to TRBJ2-1; 7 bases match TRBD1. The CDR3 loop spans 18 amino acids. The trim removed 4 bases at V and 4 bases at J, leaving 17 bases unmatched. The V gene's germline CDR1 is SGHRS and CDR2 YFSETQ. CDR3 residues: CASSPGPIYRGLYNEQFF. In nucleotides, the CDR3 is TGCGCCAGCAGCCCCGGTCCGATTTATAGGGGGCTTTACAATGAGCAGTTCTTC.